This T cell receptor beta chain appears in the sequencing data of a study of T cell responses to AZD1222 COVID-19 vaccine. General study results and limits: Distributed over spike, vaccine-associated CD4 TCRs predominated at 160-218 and 743-854. Females made up more of the donors, who were largely white British, and clonal diversity may have come out too low.

The CDR3 is made up of 16 amino acids. CDR1 is SGHNT and CDR2 is YENEEA in the germline V gene. V lost 1 base and J lost 3, with 12 bases in between. The table came from immunoSEQ multiplex PCR; TCRdb's copy has only in-frame clones and leaves some out. The sample consists of around 150,000 clones, around 90% of them appearing once. On this clone itself: Its antigen is as yet unknown.

The input for sequencing was peripheral blood, taken 28 days after the second AZD1222 dose. The sequence derives from an adult who received the AZD1222 COVID-19 vaccine. The chain employs TRBV11-3 and TRBJ2-2; D ambiguous. The CDR3 spells CASSLGPKSHTGELFF. CDR3 sequence (DNA): TGTGCCAGCAGCTTAGGACCGAAGAGCCACACCGGGGAGCTGTTTTTT.